The 7 T cell receptor beta chains below all came from one sample that was sequenced in a study of cytomegalovirus exposure and HLA in healthy donors. A multiplex PCR was run with 60 Vbeta primers and 13 Jbeta primers. The repertoire was sequenced with immunoSEQ multiplex PCR; TCRdb's copy has only in-frame clones and lacks some. The sample has more than 100,000 clones, roughly 68% seen once. The sequenced sample consisted of PBMCs. The source is a woman between 50 and 59 years old in good health and CMV-seropositive.

The genes are TRBV6-6 and TRBJ2-7; 8 bases line up with TRBD2. V trimming: 7 bases; J trimming: 0 bases; junction bases outside the gene matches: 5. The CDR3 length is 14 residues. Germline CDR1 MNHNY, CDR2 SVGAGI (reference sequence). The CDR3 sequence is CASTQRESSYEQYF. The CDR3 DNA reads as TGTGCCAGCACCCAGCGGGAGAGCTCCTACGAGCAGTACTTC.

The V and J genes are TRBV7-6 and TRBJ2-7; 12 bases line up with TRBD2. J gave up 6 bases and V 0 bases, and 3 bases lay outside the gene matches. The CDR3 runs 15 residues. Germline assignment: CDR1 SGHVS and CDR2 FNYEAQ. CDR3 coding DNA: TGTGCCAGCAGCTTAGCCGCTAGCGGGGGGGTCGAGCAGTACTTC. This codes for CASSLAASGGVEQYF.

In this sample, this clone turned up a few times. The chain carries TRBV5-1 and TRBJ1-1, with D tentatively TRBD1 (6 bases). The CDR3 length is 14 residues. V was clipped by 3 bases and J by 1 base, with 10 bases between them. Per germline, CDR1 SGHRS and CDR2 YFSETQ. DNA for the CDR3: TGCGCCAGCAGCTGGGGACAATCGAACACTGAAGCTTTCTTT. Amino acid sequence: CASSWGQSNTEAFF.

V and J are TRBV19 and TRBJ2-5; D might be TRBD2 (6 bases). Trimming took off 1 base at V and 5 bases at J, with 14 bases between the two ends. Germline CDR1 reads LNHDA; CDR2 reads SQIVND (reference sequence). CDR3 length equals 15 residues. The CDR3: CASSIGQGGRETQYF. DNA of the CDR3: TGTGCCAGTAGTATAGGCCAGGGAGGACGCGAGACCCAGTACTTC.

The V gene is TRBV27, the J gene TRBJ2-2; weak D call: TRBD1 (6 bases). V was clipped by 6 bases and J by 2 bases, with 16 bases between them. The CDR3 is 16 amino acids. Germline CDR1 and CDR2: MNHEY and SMNVEV (reference sequence). For the CDR3, the DNA is TGTGCCAGCAGCCCAACCGGGACACCTAACACCGGGGAGCTGTTTTTT. Protein product: CASSPTGTPNTGELFF.

The CDR3 here is CATSDTGVGDTIYF. In DNA form, the CDR3 reads TGTGCCACCAGCGATACAGGGGTTGGGGACACCATATATTTT. The chain carries TRBV15 and TRBJ1-3; TRBD1 matches 7 bases. The CDR3 extends over 14 amino acids. The germline gives CDR1 LNHNV, CDR2 YYDKDF (reference sequence). J was trimmed by 8 bases and V by 5 bases; bases with no gene match: 9.

The CDR3, as DNA: TGTGCCAGCAGCTACACGACAGGGGGGGGTCAGCCCCAGCATTTT. Protein sequence: CASSYTTGGGQPQHF. The chain is built from TRBV7-2 and TRBJ1-5; 9 bases are a match to TRBD1. The germline V gene encodes CDR1 SGHTA and CDR2 FQGNSA. The CDR3 totals 15 residues. Trimming took 4 bases from V and 6 from J; bases not matched to a gene: 7.